Shown below are 11 T cell receptor beta chains from a single sample sequenced in a study of monozygotic twins with inflammatory bowel disease. TCRdb reprocessed the 5' RACE reads and stores each CDR3 protein as one record, lacking DNA. The sample table includes fewer than 550,000 distinct CDR3 sequences. Sample: blood. Receptor source: a human donor with ulcerative colitis or Crohn's disease, or a healthy co-twin of an affected twin (not recorded which).

The chain recombines TRBV3-1 with TRBJ2-7; TCRdb selects TRBD2, and the lack of DNA leaves this call unchecked. The CDR3 contains 15 residues. Germline V gene data show CDR1 as LGHDT and CDR2 as YNNKEL (reference sequence). The CDR3 loop reads CASSQIRGGLGEQYF.

V is TRBV5-1 and J is TRBJ1-1; TCRdb returns TRBD1, unconfirmable since there is no DNA. Germline values: CDR1 SGHRS, CDR2 YFSETQ. The length of the CDR3 is 15 residues. The chain's CDR3 is CASSLGYQGDTEAFF. The full variable domain, in which reference TRBV5-1 and TRBJ1-1 provide the parts outside the CDR3, is KAGVTQTPRYLIKTRGQQVTLSCSPISGHRSVSWYQQTPGQGLQFLFEYFSETQRNKGNFPGRFSGRQFSNSRSEMNVSTLELGDSALYLCASSLGYQGDTEAFFGQGTRLTVV.

This chain connects TRBV7-9 to TRBJ1-2. Germline CDR1 is SEHNR and CDR2 is FQNEAQ (reference sequence). CDR3 length: 12 residues. CDR3 region: CASSPTGFGYTF.

V is TRBV19 and J is TRBJ2-2. The CDR3 length is 12 residues. Germline CDR1 reads LNHDA; CDR2 reads SQIVND (reference sequence). The CDR3 protein is CASRQSTGELFF.

The rearrangement joins TRBV3-1 to TRBJ2-1. Germline CDR1 is LGHDT and CDR2 is YNNKEL (reference sequence). The CDR3 runs 20 residues. CDR3 sequence reads: CASSQDEGVEWTRSYNEQFF.

This chain's CDR3 is CASSPQGASLTGELFF. V is TRBV6-2 or TRBV6-3 and J is TRBJ2-2; TCRdb picks TRBD1, but there is no DNA to check that call. The CDR3 length is 16 residues. Germline V gene sequence: CDR1 MNHEY, CDR2 SVGEGT.

The chain recombines TRBV10-3 with TRBJ2-1; TCRdb lists TRBD1, though no DNA is available to test this call. From germline, CDR1 is ENHRY and CDR2 SYGVKD. The CDR3 runs 12 residues. CDR3: CAISEGANEQFF.

This chain connects TRBV3-1 to TRBJ2-1; there is no DNA to check the TCRdb D call of TRBD2. Germline CDR1 is LGHDT and CDR2 is YNNKEL (reference sequence). This CDR3 has 18 residues. The CDR3 here is CASSQVLAGGPFLNEQFF.

The gene calls are TRBV5-5 and TRBJ2-7. The CDR3 contains 11 residues. In germline, CDR1 is SGHKS, CDR2 YYEKEE (reference sequence). The CDR3 sequence: CASSLKGEQYF.

J is TRBJ2-1 and V is TRBV6-2 or TRBV6-3; the TCRdb D gene call, TRBD2, has no DNA to confirm it. The CDR3 extends over 15 amino acids. Per germline, CDR1 MNHEY and CDR2 SVGEGT. The CDR3 here is CASSETSGSYNEQFF.

The chain carries TRBV6-1 and TRBJ1-5; with no DNA, the TCRdb D assignment of TRBD1 cannot be verified. The CDR3 runs to 13 residues. CDR1 and CDR2 (germline): MNHNS, SASEGT. CDR3 amino acids: CASTTGGNQPQHF.